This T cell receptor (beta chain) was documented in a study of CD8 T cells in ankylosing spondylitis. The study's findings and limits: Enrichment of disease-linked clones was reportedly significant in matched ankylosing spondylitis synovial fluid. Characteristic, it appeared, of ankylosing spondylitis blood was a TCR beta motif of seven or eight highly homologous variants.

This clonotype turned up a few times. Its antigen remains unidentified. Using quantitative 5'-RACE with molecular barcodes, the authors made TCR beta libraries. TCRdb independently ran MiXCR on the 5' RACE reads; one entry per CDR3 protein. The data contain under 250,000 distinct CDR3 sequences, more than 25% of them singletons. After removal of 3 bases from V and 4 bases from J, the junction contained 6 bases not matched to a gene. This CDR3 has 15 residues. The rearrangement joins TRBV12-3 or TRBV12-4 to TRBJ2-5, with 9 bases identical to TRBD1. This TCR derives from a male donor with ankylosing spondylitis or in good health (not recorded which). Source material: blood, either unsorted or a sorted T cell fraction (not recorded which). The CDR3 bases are TGTGCCAGCAGTTTGGCGGGACAGGGCGGAGAGACCCAGTACTTC. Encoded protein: CASSLAGQGGETQYF.